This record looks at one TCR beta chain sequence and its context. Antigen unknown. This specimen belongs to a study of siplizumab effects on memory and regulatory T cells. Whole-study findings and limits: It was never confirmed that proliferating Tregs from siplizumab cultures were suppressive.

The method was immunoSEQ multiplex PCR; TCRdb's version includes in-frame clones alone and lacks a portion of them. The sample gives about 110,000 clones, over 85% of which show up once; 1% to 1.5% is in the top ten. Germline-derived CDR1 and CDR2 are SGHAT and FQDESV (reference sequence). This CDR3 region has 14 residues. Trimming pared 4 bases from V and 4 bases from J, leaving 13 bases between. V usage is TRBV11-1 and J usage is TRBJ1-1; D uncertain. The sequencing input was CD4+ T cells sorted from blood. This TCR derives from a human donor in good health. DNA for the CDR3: TGTGCCAGCAGCTCCACAGTCCGTGGCACTGAAGCTTTCTTT. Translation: CASSSTVRGTEAFF.